This TCR beta chain was identified in a study of blood T cell repertoires in COVID-19. Recruitment covered 25 or so US areas and drew participants whose ages spanned about 18 to 89 years. Researchers sorted participants into cohorts using their self-reported clinical history. Original analysis: How many nucleated cells were present was estimated from reference gene primer amplification. This table comes from immunoSEQ multiplex PCR, and its TCRdb copy is limited to in-frame clones, with some not included. That table supplies the V and J calls and clone size; D and trimming were determined from the DNA. The table records over 250,000 clones, more than 75% of them present only once. This receptor was taken from a woman in her fifties or sixties in a cohort exposed to, infected with or recovered from COVID-19 (not recorded which). The sequencing sample was made of PBMCs or T cells enriched from blood (not recorded which).

The CDR3 is CASSPYRAGNTIYF. The CDR3 region has the DNA TGTGCCAGCAGCCCCTACAGGGCTGGAAACACCATATATTTT. The V and J genes are TRBV3-1 (or the pseudogene TRBV3-2) and TRBJ1-3; weak D call: TRBD1 (6 bases). Trimming stripped 4 bases from V and 2 bases from J, with 9 bases between. This CDR3 is built from 14 residues. Germline V gene data show CDR1 as LGHDT and CDR2 as YNNKEL (reference sequence).